One TCR beta chain is described in this entry. Its antigen is undetermined. CDR1 is MNHNY and CDR2 is SVGAGI in the germline V gene (reference sequence). This CDR3 spans 13 amino acids. The V end was cut by 0 bases, the J end by 12 bases, with 12 bases between. Sequencing was performed with immunoSEQ multiplex PCR; in TCRdb, only in-frame clones are kept and a portion is missing. The sample includes approximately 92,000 clones, 60% to 80% seen only once; the top ten take roughly 25%. The sample belongs to a study of cytotoxic CD8 clonotypes in ibrutinib-treated CLL. At the level of the study: Partial response occurred in approximately 25 patients and complete response in 2; at median roughly 72 months, around 14 remained remitted and some twelve progressed. Regarding the study as a whole: Clonality rose at ibrutinib response, held steady in sustained remission, and fell toward baseline at progression.

Libraries of TCR beta were made from 1.5 to 2.5 micrograms of genomic DNA that came from cryopreserved PBMCs. The sequence was obtained from a human donor with chronic lymphocytic leukemia. The V gene is TRBV6-6, the J gene TRBJ2-1; possibly TRBD2 for D (6 bases). The sequencing here drew on PBMCs, taken after 24 months of ibrutinib treatment. The CDR3 loop reads CASSYSQTSAQFF. CDR3 DNA: TGTGCCAGCAGTTACTCCCAGACTAGTGCGCAGTTCTTC.